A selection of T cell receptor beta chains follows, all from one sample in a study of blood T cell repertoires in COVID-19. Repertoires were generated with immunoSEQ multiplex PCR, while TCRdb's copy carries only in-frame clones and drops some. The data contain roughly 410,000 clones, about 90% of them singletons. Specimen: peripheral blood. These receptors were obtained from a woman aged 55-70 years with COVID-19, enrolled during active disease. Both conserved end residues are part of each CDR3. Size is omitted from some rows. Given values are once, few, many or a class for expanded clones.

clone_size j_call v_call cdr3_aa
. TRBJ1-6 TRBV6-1 CASSVEPGGRYNSPLHF
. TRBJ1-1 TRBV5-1 CASSRGQAGVNTEAFF
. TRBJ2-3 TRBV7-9 CASSPTMDREDPPDTQYF
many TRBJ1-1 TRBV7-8 CASRLPGQGGTEAFF
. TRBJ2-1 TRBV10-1 CASSPRVGGGNNEQFF
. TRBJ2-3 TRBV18 CASSPRRGVGDTQYF
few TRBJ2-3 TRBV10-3 CAISEWGLEGRDTQYF
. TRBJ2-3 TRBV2 CASSTRGASLTDTQYF
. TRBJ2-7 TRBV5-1 CASSLAPTESYEQYF
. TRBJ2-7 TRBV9 CASGGWANEQYF
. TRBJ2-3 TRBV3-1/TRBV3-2 CASSPRLAFGTDTQYF
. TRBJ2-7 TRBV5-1 CASSRQGDEQYF
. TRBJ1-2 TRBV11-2 CASSYGTGGDYGYTF
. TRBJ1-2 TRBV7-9 CASSLEVRGYTF
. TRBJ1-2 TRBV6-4 CARIQGARGYTF
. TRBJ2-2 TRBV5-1 CASSVGSTGELFF
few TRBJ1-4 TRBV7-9 CASSLVGATNEKLFF
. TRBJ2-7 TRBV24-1 CATSDFEGDGEQYF
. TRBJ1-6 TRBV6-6 CASSIRALNNSPLHF
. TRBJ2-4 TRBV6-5 CASDSTGSKNIQYF
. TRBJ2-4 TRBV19 CASRPTWLPAGQDKNIQYF
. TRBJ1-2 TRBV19 CATIQQGASGGYTF
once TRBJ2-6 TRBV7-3 CASSPRRLDSGANVLTF
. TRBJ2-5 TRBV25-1 CASSESTRGFQETQYF
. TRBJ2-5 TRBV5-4 CASSRAPGSQETQYF
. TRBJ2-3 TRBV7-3 CASSLLNSGTDTQYF
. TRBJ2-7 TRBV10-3 CAISEARTGVGEQYF
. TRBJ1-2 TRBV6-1 CASSDGDRNYGYTF
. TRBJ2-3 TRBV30 CAWRRGGLSTDTQYF
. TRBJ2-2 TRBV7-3 CASSLDRRSNTGELFF
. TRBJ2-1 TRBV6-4 CASSSGGVFSEQFF
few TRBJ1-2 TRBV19 CASSINPGAESYGYTF
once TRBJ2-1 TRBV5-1 CASSLAVSAQVTEQFF
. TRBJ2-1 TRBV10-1 CASPTGYNEQFF
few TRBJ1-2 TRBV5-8 CASSLVWEGYGYTF
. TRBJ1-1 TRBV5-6 CASSHTGMNTEAFF
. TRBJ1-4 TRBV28 CAIGTGYEKLFF
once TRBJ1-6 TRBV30 CAWSVRGPLHF
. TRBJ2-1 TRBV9 CASSERGDSYNEQFF
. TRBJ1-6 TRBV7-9 CASSFGTGVNSPLHF
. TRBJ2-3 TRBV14 CASSQGQGVSSTQYF
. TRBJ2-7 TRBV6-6 CASRKQGGEQYF
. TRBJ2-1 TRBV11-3 CASSPSSYNEQFF
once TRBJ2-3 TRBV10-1 CASSERQGFFLDTQYF
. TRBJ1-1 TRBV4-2 CASSQETGGRTEAFF
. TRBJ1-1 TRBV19 CASSRRGLSDRTEAFF
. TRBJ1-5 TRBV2 CASSAQEYSNQPQHF
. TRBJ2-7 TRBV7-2 CASSLASSGGFYEQYF
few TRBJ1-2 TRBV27 CASSPGGTGYTF
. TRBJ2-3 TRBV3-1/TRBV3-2 CASSPPRGGITDTQYF
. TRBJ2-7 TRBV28 CASTLPGGEQYF
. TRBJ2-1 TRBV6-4 CASSDSALAGGHNEQFF